This is a list of T cell receptor beta chains from one sample in a study of Ad26.COV2.S vaccination and SARS-CoV-2 variants. The method was immunoSEQ multiplex PCR; TCRdb's version includes in-frame clones alone and lacks a portion of them. Of more than 300,000 clones detected, 85% to 90% appear once; the ten largest clones hold 5%. The material sequenced was peripheral blood, taken in a trial of Ad26.COV2.S vaccine versus placebo. The receptors derive from a person aged 18-60 years who received the Ad26.COV2.S COVID-19 vaccine or a placebo. Each CDR3 is given with its conserved first and last residue. Some rows mark clone size as missing; the rest say once, few, many or name a class of expanded clone.

v_call: TRBV6-1; j_call: TRBJ2-2; clone_size: NA; cdr3_aa: CASSELFRGVNTGELFF
v_call: TRBV7-2; j_call: TRBJ1-1; clone_size: NA; cdr3_aa: CASSLDRGNTEAFF
v_call: TRBV9; j_call: TRBJ2-3; clone_size: NA; cdr3_aa: CASSVAEVAGDTQYF
v_call: TRBV27; j_call: TRBJ2-5; clone_size: NA; cdr3_aa: CASSFRGAGETQYF
v_call: TRBV19; j_call: TRBJ1-1; clone_size: NA; cdr3_aa: CASSAYRGGNTEAFF
v_call: TRBV9; j_call: TRBJ1-1; clone_size: few; cdr3_aa: CASSVEMNTEAFF
v_call: TRBV7-2; j_call: TRBJ2-5; clone_size: NA; cdr3_aa: CASSGLAGVETQYF
v_call: TRBV13; j_call: TRBJ1-1; clone_size: many; cdr3_aa: CASSSPQGFIMNTEAFF
v_call: TRBV15; j_call: TRBJ1-1; clone_size: NA; cdr3_aa: CATGKNYGTAYTEAFF
v_call: TRBV6-2/TRBV6-3; j_call: TRBJ2-7; clone_size: NA; cdr3_aa: CASSYGDRVDEQYF
v_call: TRBV2; j_call: TRBJ2-3; clone_size: NA; cdr3_aa: CASSLRDTQYF
v_call: TRBV12-3/TRBV12-4; j_call: TRBJ2-7; clone_size: NA; cdr3_aa: CASVGDGSYEQYF
v_call: TRBV6-5; j_call: TRBJ2-7; clone_size: NA; cdr3_aa: CASSYGGTSGYEQYF
v_call: TRBV18; j_call: TRBJ2-5; clone_size: NA; cdr3_aa: CASSPGGETQYF
v_call: TRBV10-2; j_call: TRBJ2-7; clone_size: few; cdr3_aa: CASSTGRREQYF
v_call: TRBV28; j_call: TRBJ1-1; clone_size: NA; cdr3_aa: CASSLFRGIHTEAFF
v_call: TRBV6-6; j_call: TRBJ2-5; clone_size: NA; cdr3_aa: CASSPGLVGETQYF
v_call: TRBV30; j_call: TRBJ1-5; clone_size: NA; cdr3_aa: CASGSPGYQPQHF
v_call: TRBV12-3/TRBV12-4; j_call: TRBJ1-2; clone_size: NA; cdr3_aa: CASRGDRGGYTF
v_call: TRBV7-9; j_call: TRBJ1-1; clone_size: once; cdr3_aa: CASSLALDTEAFF
v_call: TRBV2; j_call: TRBJ2-3; clone_size: NA; cdr3_aa: CASRGQARVTDTQYF
v_call: TRBV19; j_call: TRBJ2-1; clone_size: NA; cdr3_aa: CASSLGGLNSYNEQFF
v_call: TRBV7-8; j_call: TRBJ2-4; clone_size: NA; cdr3_aa: CASSPHSGVAKNIQYF
v_call: TRBV7-9; j_call: TRBJ1-2; clone_size: NA; cdr3_aa: CASSFDLSGANYGYTF
v_call: TRBV27; j_call: TRBJ2-7; clone_size: NA; cdr3_aa: CASRGSRAASSYEQYF
v_call: TRBV3-1/TRBV3-2; j_call: TRBJ1-1; clone_size: NA; cdr3_aa: CASSQVRGPNTEAFF
v_call: TRBV4-1; j_call: TRBJ2-7; clone_size: NA; cdr3_aa: CASSLNPGQSFYEQYF
v_call: TRBV27; j_call: TRBJ2-7; clone_size: NA; cdr3_aa: CASSLLRQDVYEQYF
v_call: TRBV19; j_call: TRBJ2-1; clone_size: NA; cdr3_aa: CASKVGYYYNEQFF
v_call: TRBV15; j_call: TRBJ2-1; clone_size: NA; cdr3_aa: CAATATEFNNEQFF
v_call: TRBV4-1; j_call: TRBJ2-5; clone_size: NA; cdr3_aa: CASSQARGTAYQETQYF
v_call: TRBV3-1/TRBV3-2; j_call: TRBJ1-2; clone_size: NA; cdr3_aa: CASSRGGQGSGYTF